This TCR beta chain was sequenced in a study of T cell responses to AZD1222 COVID-19 vaccine. Assay: immunoSEQ multiplex PCR; the TCRdb copy retains only in-frame clones and omits some. Found here are some 130,000 clones, approximately 92% of them singletons; the top ten hold around 3.5%. Study-wide results and limits: Of spike-specific TCRs, nearly half reportedly target regions left unmutated in variants. CD4 TCRs covered the whole spike, strongest at regions 160-218 and 743-854. Donors skewed white British and female; clonal diversity was possibly underestimated.

This clone is a singleton in its sample. Its cognate antigen is unknown. Second-dose timings of about 4 or about 12 weeks were pooled. The sequence came from an adult who received the AZD1222 COVID-19 vaccine. Sequenced here: peripheral blood, sampled 28 days after the second AZD1222 dose.

CDR3 sequence reads: CASSEYRDTEAFF. The CDR3 nucleotides are TGTGCCAGCAGCGAGTACCGGGACACTGAAGCTTTCTTT. The V call is TRBV9, the J call TRBJ1-1, with unresolved D. This CDR3 has 13 amino acids. Germline CDR1 reads SGDLS; CDR2 reads YYNGEE. The V end lost 3 bases, the J end lost 3 bases, and 9 bases lay between the germline ends.